This TCR beta chain derives from a study of molecular identifiers for immune sequencing clone quantification. Notes on the study in general: Same-barcode identical TCR molecules could make highly expanded clones look smaller than they are.

With V trimmed by 7 bases and J by 7 bases, 9 bases remained unmatched. The CDR3 is 14 amino acids. Sorted cells numbering roughly 19,000 to 1,000,000, with 10%, 30% or 50% RNA, yielded the naive CD8 libraries. For naive CD8 T cells, sorting used the CD8+CD4-CCR7+CD45RA+ phenotype. Listed TCR primers and previously described methods were used for bulk TCR libraries. From the PCR reads, TCRdb called clonotypes with MiXCR, one entry per CDR3 protein. The data contain some 100,000 distinct CDR3 sequences, 19% of them singletons. In its sample, this clonotype was seen a few times. The antigen remains unidentified.

The chain joins TRBV23-1 to TRBJ2-7; 11 bases line up with TRBD1. TRBV23-1 is marked as an open reading frame, function uncertain. Sequencing input: naive CD8+ T cells from blood, with Jurkat cell RNA spiked in. Sample subset: FACS-sorted CD8+CD4-CCR7+CD45RA+ naive T cells. This TCR was sampled from a human donor in good health. Some libraries in this study had Jurkat cell RNA spiked in. In DNA, the CDR3 is TGCGCCAGCACCCGGCGGGGACAGGGGGGAGAGCAGTACTTC. The encoded protein is CASTRRGQGGEQYF.